This T cell receptor beta chain originates from a study of blood T cell repertoires in COVID-19. Overall study context: Samples of COVID-19 (acute and convalescent) were obtained from the United States, Italy and Spain. Nucleic acid was either cDNA or gDNA, and it came from T cells, B-cell-depleted T cells, or PBMCs.

CDR1 is SGHRS, CDR2 YFSETQ, per germline. Deletions cut 3 bases from V and 6 bases from J, with 9 bases between. This CDR3 region has 12 residues. Source study methods: Estimated nucleated cell counts came from reference gene primer amplification. Clones were sequenced by immunoSEQ multiplex PCR, and TCRdb holds only the in-frame ones, with some missing. That table furnishes V, J and clone size, whereas the DNA furnished D and trimming. The data contain 75,000 to 85,000 clones, around 82% of them singletons. The sample holds a few counts of this clone. This clonotype was sampled from a human donor in a cohort sampled during active COVID-19. The chain is built from TRBV5-1 and TRBJ1-2; D call uncertain. Material: peripheral blood. The CDR3 nucleotides are TGCGCCAGCAGCTACAACAGAGATGGCTACACCTTC. It translates to CASSYNRDGYTF.